This T cell receptor beta chain was documented in a study of T cell repertoires in cytomegalovirus infection. About the research overall: It can be stated that public TCR beta signatures indicated CMV infection as well as a matching HLA type. General study findings and limits: HLA-C-restricted, CMV-specific TCR beta clonotypes were dominant ex vivo.

For this clonotype: The antigen is undetermined.

TCRdb ran MiXCR on the reads and lists one entry per CDR3 protein. The sample has 100,000 to 150,000 distinct CDR3 sequences, 32% seen once. Sequencing used CD8+ T cells from cultured PBMCs, obtained from culture after CMV antigen stimulation. The source is a human donor in good health (CMV status not recorded). Some clones in this sample may be carry-over from other donors' samples.

CDR3 nucleotides: TGTGCCAGCAACCTTGTGGGAGGGACCAACACCGGGGAGCTGTTTTTT. Translation: CASNLVGGTNTGELFF. The chain has TRBV7-9 and TRBJ2-2; 7 bases align to TRBD2. With 7 bases clipped from V and 2 bases from J, the junction kept 10 bases outside the gene matches. The CDR3 extends over 16 amino acids. CDR1 SEHNR and CDR2 FQNEAQ come from the germline V gene (reference sequence).